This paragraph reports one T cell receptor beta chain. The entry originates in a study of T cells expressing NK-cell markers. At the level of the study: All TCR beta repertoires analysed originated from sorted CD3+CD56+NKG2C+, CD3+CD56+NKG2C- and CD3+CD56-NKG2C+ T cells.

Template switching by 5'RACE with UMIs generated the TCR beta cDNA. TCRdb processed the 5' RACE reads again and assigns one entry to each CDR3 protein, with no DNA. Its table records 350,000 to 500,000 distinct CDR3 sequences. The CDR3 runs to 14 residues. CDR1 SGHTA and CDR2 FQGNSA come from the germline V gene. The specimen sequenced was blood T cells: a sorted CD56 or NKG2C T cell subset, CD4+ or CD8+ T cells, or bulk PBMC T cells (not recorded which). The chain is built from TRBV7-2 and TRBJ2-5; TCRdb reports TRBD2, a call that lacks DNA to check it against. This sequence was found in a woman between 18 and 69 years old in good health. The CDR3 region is CASSFFGPWETQYF.